This T cell receptor (beta chain) was identified in a study of blood T cell repertoires in COVID-19. Profiling relied on immunoSEQ multiplex PCR, and the TCRdb table lists in-frame clones only, not all of them. The top ten hold more than 10% of the sample, which has 130,000 or so clones, around three quarters seen once. Per germline, CDR1 SGDLS and CDR2 YYNGEE. Trimming took 4 bases from V and 4 from J; bases not matched to a gene: 6. The length of the CDR3 is 15 residues. The rearrangement joins TRBV9 to TRBJ1-4; 8 bases match TRBD1. The source is a human donor in a cohort sampled during active COVID-19. The sequenced material came from peripheral blood. CDR3 DNA sequence: TGTGCCAGCAGCTCCGGACAGGGTGTTAATGAAAAACTGTTTTTT. Translated: CASSSGQGVNEKLFF.